Listed here are 14 T cell receptor beta chains from one sample, sequenced in a study of CD8 T cells in ankylosing spondylitis. The study's findings and limits: Roughly eight highly homologous variants made up a TCR beta motif that seemed to typify ankylosing spondylitis blood.

These receptors' targets are unknown. TCRdb called the 5' RACE reads again in MiXCR, with one record for every CDR3 protein. This table holds more than 650,000 distinct CDR3 sequences, 12% found once. The specimen sequenced was blood, either unsorted or a sorted T cell fraction (not recorded which). All receptors come from a male donor with ankylosing spondylitis.

In its sample, this clonotype was seen many times. The chain is built from TRBV4-3 and TRBJ1-6; possible D gene TRBD1, 6 bases. The V end was cut by 1 base, the J end by 4 bases, with 11 bases between. CDR1 and CDR2 from the germline V gene are LGHNA and YSLEER. The CDR3 is made up of 16 amino acids. CDR3 coding DNA: TGCGCCAGCAGCCAAGCTATCCAGGGGTATAATTCACCCCTCCACTTT. As protein: CASSQAIQGYNSPLHF.

This clonotype was counted between two and nine times. This chain links TRBV5-1 with TRBJ1-2; D remains unclear. The CDR3 has 13 amino acids. Deletions cut 7 bases from V and 2 bases from J, with 12 bases between. Looked up from germline, CDR1 is SGHRS and CDR2 is YFSETQ. Here the CDR3 DNA reads TGCGCCAGCCGATTCGACGGCAACTATGGCTACACCTTC. As protein: CASRFDGNYGYTF.

This clonotype came up a few times. CDR3 loop: CSARKSGRGSDTQYF. CDR3 nucleotides: TGCAGTGCTAGGAAAAGCGGGAGGGGGTCAGATACGCAGTATTTT. V gene TRBV20-1 combines with J gene TRBJ2-3, with 10 nucleotides matching TRBD2. Per the germline V gene, CDR1 is DFQATT and CDR2 is SNEGSKA (reference sequence). After removal of 3 bases from V and 4 bases from J, the junction contained 7 bases not matched to a gene. The CDR3 runs 15 residues.

The chain has TRBV20-1 and TRBJ1-4; D not certain. This CDR3 spans 12 amino acids. V lost 4 bases, J lost 5 bases, and 8 bases lay in between. Germline CDR1 reads DFQATT; CDR2 reads SNEGSKA (reference sequence). CDR3 region: CSAMQDNEKLFF. The CDR3 region has the DNA TGCAGTGCTATGCAGGACAATGAAAAACTGTTTTTT.

V usage is TRBV20-1 and J usage is TRBJ1-2, with D unclear. The V end was cut by 0 bases, the J end by 4 bases, with 9 bases between. Germline values: CDR1 DFQATT, CDR2 SNEGSKA (reference sequence). The CDR3 extends over 13 amino acids. The CDR3 protein is CSAREWRIYGYTF. CDR3 in DNA: TGCAGTGCTAGAGAGTGGAGGATCTATGGCTACACCTTC.

This clonotype has more than one count but fewer than ten. V gene TRBV6-2 or TRBV6-3 combines with J gene TRBJ2-5; TRBD2 might be the D (6 bases). Looked up from germline, CDR1 is MNHEY and CDR2 is SVGEGT. This CDR3 contains 14 residues. The germline V and J ends were trimmed by 6 bases and 4 bases, with 15 bases remaining between them. DNA of the CDR3: TGTGCCAGCAGCCCCGGCGGGGCACGAGAGACCCAGTACTTC. This sequence encodes CASSPGGARETQYF.

Regarding this clonotype: The conserved phenylalanine or tryptophan normally closing the CDR3 is absent here, so this likely arose from a read error. The V gene is TRBV29-1, the J gene TRBJ2-3; D not certain. CDR1 and CDR2 (germline): SQVTM, ANQGSEA. V lost 3 bases, J lost 1 base, and 5 bases lay in between. The CDR3 loop spans 12 amino acids. CDR3 loop: CSVDRGTDTQYC. CDR3 DNA: TGCAGCGTTGACAGAGGCACAGATACGCAGTATTGT.

This clonotype was seen repeatedly, ten times or more. The chain is built from TRBV7-9 and TRBJ2-1; D is possibly TRBD2 (6 bases). V gave up 3 bases and J gave up 8 bases, with 17 bases separating them. Per germline, CDR1 SEHNR and CDR2 FQNEAQ (reference sequence). The CDR3 extends over 15 amino acids. The CDR3 DNA is TGTGCCAGCAGCTTTGGAGCGGGCCTCTCTCATGAGCAGTTCTTC. It yields the protein CASSFGAGLSHEQFF.

V and J are TRBV20-1 and TRBJ1-5; perhaps TRBD1 as D (6 bases). The germline V gene has CDR1 DFQATT and CDR2 SNEGSKA (reference sequence). V was cut by 4 bases and J by 2 bases, with 12 bases left in between. This CDR3 comprises 14 residues. DNA for the CDR3: TGCAGTGCTATCAGGGGTTATGGCAATCAGCCCCAGCATTTT. Its protein product is CSAIRGYGNQPQHF.

This clonotype has a handful of counts. The V and J genes are TRBV7-2 and TRBJ1-2, with D perhaps TRBD1 (6 bases). Germline CDR1 and CDR2: SGHTA and FQGNSA. This CDR3 comprises 15 residues. Trimming removed 0 bases at V and 2 bases at J, with 10 bases between. In DNA, the CDR3 is TGTGCCAGCAGCTTAGCGGGGCAGGGGAACTATGGCTACACCTTC. Amino acids: CASSLAGQGNYGYTF.

This clonotype has just a few counts. The chain is built from TRBV15 and TRBJ2-5; D uncertain. V lost 1 base, J lost 2 bases, and 11 bases lay in between. The germline V gene has CDR1 LNHNV and CDR2 YYDKDF (reference sequence). The CDR3 runs to 15 residues. The CDR3 nucleotides read TGTGCCACCAGCAGAGGCAATAGAATACAAGAGACCCAGTACTTC. Protein product: CATSRGNRIQETQYF.

This clonotype was recorded a few times. The chain employs TRBV7-8 and TRBJ2-7; D unresolved. The CDR3 runs 12 residues. Germline V gives CDR1 SGHVS, CDR2 FQNEAQ. V lost 5 bases and J lost 2, with 7 bases in between. The CDR3: CASSAITYEQYF. The DNA for the CDR3 is TGTGCCAGCAGCGCCATAACCTACGAGCAGTACTTC.

The V and J genes are TRBV20-1 and TRBJ2-5; D ambiguous. This CDR3 is 9 amino acids long. Germline CDR1 DFQATT, CDR2 SNEGSKA (reference sequence). In nucleotides, the CDR3 is TGCAGCACCACGAAGACCCAGTACTTC. Protein product: CSTTKTQYF.

The V and J genes are TRBV28 and TRBJ2-3; TRBD2 matches 8 bases. The V gene end was trimmed by 4 bases and the J gene end by 5 bases; junction bases not matched to a gene: 11. Germline lookup yields CDR1 MDHEN and CDR2 SYDVKM. The CDR3 is 16 amino acids. CDR3: CASSSFKAGVEDTQYF. The CDR3 nucleotides read TGTGCCAGCAGTTCCTTTAAAGCGGGAGTAGAAGATACGCAGTATTTT.